Below, one TCR beta chain is given with its context. Antigen specificity is unknown. An input of 0.5 to 1 ug of RNA was subjected to reverse transcription using random hexamers. With immunoSEQ multiplex PCR, TCR beta CDR3 was amplified across 54 Vbeta and 13 Jbeta. MiXCR was run by TCRdb on the immunoSEQ multiplex PCR reads, yielding one entry per CDR3 protein. The data contain about 150,000 distinct CDR3 sequences, 90% to 95% of them singletons. This entry comes from a study of CD8 T cells in Susac syndrome. Study results and caveats: Only a relatively small number of individuals were included in the TCR sequencing and HLA analysis.

V shed 4 bases and J 0 bases; nucleotides not matched to a gene: 6. From germline, CDR1 is LGHDT and CDR2 YNNKEL (reference sequence). This CDR3 contains 16 residues. The sample taken for sequencing was CD8+ T cells from PBMCs. The V and J genes are TRBV3-1 and TRBJ2-7, with 10 positions matching TRBD1. This sequence was found in a human donor with multiple sclerosis. The CDR3 sequence: CASSPDGQGGSYEQYF. CDR3 DNA: TGTGCCAGCAGCCCAGACGGACAGGGGGGCTCCTACGAGCAGTACTTC.